One sample yielded the 2 T cell receptor beta chains listed below, sequenced in a study of CD8+CD57+ T cells in acquired aplastic anemia. Selection for sequencing was limited to patients who had shown CD8+CD57+ cell expansion by flow cytometry. The TCR beta profiling, which covered VDJ combination and CDR3 sequence, was carried out using genomic DNA as the template. MiXCR was run by TCRdb on the reads, yielding one entry per CDR3 protein. The table lists around 290,000 distinct CDR3 sequences, roughly 59% of them singletons. The sequenced material came from sorted CD4+, CD8+, or CD8+CD57+ T cells (not recorded which) from PBMCs. These receptor sequences come from a human donor with aplastic anemia.

This clonotype came up a few times. V usage is TRBV7-6 and J usage is TRBJ2-7, with a weak D call TRBD2 (5 bases). The CDR3 consists of 14 residues. V lost 0 bases and J lost 7, with 13 bases in between. CDR1 is SGHVS and CDR2 is FNYEAQ in the germline V gene. CDR3: CASSLAHRDYEQYF. DNA of the CDR3: TGTGCCAGCAGCTTAGCGCACAGAGACTATGAGCAGTACTTC. The complete variable domain, with remaining parts taken from reference TRBV7-6 and TRBJ2-7, reads GAGVSQSPRYKVTKRGQDVALRCDPISGHVSLYWYRQALGQGPEFLTYFNYEAQQDKSGLPNDRFSAERPEGSISTLTIQRTEQRDSAMYRCASSLAHRDYEQYFGPGTRLTVT.

The chain couples TRBV25-1 to TRBJ1-1, with unresolved D. Trimming removed 1 base from V and 9 bases from J, with 6 bases in between. Germline lookup yields CDR1 MGHDK and CDR2 SYGVNS. CDR3 length: 11 amino acids. The CDR3 reads CASSESLQAFF. In nucleotides, the CDR3 is TGTGCCAGCAGTGAATCCCTACAAGCTTTCTTT. Variable domain in full (rest from reference TRBV25-1 and TRBJ1-1): EADIYQTPRYLVIGTGKKITLECSQTMGHDKMYWYQQDPGMELHLIHYSYGVNSTEKGDLSSESTVSRIRTEHFPLTLESARPSHTSQYLCASSESLQAFFGQGTRLTVV.